This entry lists 27 T cell receptor beta chains sequenced from one sample in a study of cytomegalovirus exposure and HLA in healthy donors. This table comes from immunoSEQ multiplex PCR, and its TCRdb copy is limited to in-frame clones, with some not included. The data hold under 100,000 clones, with approximately 96% observed a single time. Material for sequencing was PBMCs. Receptors originate from a man younger than 30 in good health and CMV-seronegative.

This chain uses TRBV9 with TRBJ2-3; maybe TRBD2 (6 bases). This CDR3 spans 12 amino acids. Germline V lookup: CDR1 SGDLS, CDR2 YYNGEE. V was trimmed by 6 bases and J by 10 bases, leaving 15 bases between them. The CDR3 bases are TGTGCCAGCACCGCTTTGGAGGGGTCGCAGTATTTT. Its protein product is CASTALEGSQYF.

The chain links TRBV10-3 to TRBJ2-1; 10 bases map to TRBD1. Germline V gives CDR1 ENHRY, CDR2 SYGVKD. With V trimmed by 3 bases and J by 3 bases, 2 bases remained unmatched. The CDR3 runs 15 residues. Written as DNA, the CDR3 is TGTGCCATCAGTGAAAGGACAGGGGGCTACAATGAGCAGTTCTTC. Protein sequence: CAISERTGGYNEQFF.

The chain links TRBV19 to TRBJ1-5; perhaps TRBD1 as D (6 bases). The germline gives CDR1 LNHDA, CDR2 SQIVND (reference sequence). The CDR3 extends over 17 amino acids. Trimming took off 6 bases at V and 0 bases at J, with 18 bases between the two ends. Here the CDR3 DNA reads TGTGCCAGTAGCCTTCTTCTTAGGACAGCTAGCAATCAGCCCCAGCATTTT. Protein product: CASSLLLRTASNQPQHF.

The chain joins TRBV7-9 to TRBJ2-5, with D perhaps matching TRBD2 (6 bases). V lost 1 base, J lost 5 bases, and 17 bases lay in between. CDR1 is SEHNR, CDR2 FQNEAQ, per germline (reference sequence). This CDR3 is built from 16 residues. This chain's CDR3 is CASSLVAGSHGETQYF. CDR3 in DNA: TGTGCCAGCAGCTTAGTTGCGGGGAGTCATGGGGAGACCCAGTACTTC. The whole variable domain, filled in from reference TRBV7-9 and TRBJ2-5, reads DTGVSQNPRHKITKRGQNVTFRCDPISEHNRLYWYRQTLGQGPEFLTYFQNEAQLEKSRLLSDRFSAERPKGSFSTLEIQRTEQGDSAMYLCASSLVAGSHGETQYFGPGTRLLVL.

In this sample, this clone turned up once. The CDR3 loop reads CASSPSPDSRTDTQYF. In nucleotides, the CDR3 is TGTGCCAGCTCACCATCCCCGGACAGCCGCACAGATACGCAGTATTTT. This chain joins TRBV18 and TRBJ2-3; D perhaps matches TRBD1 (6 bases). V gave up 2 bases and J gave up 1 base, with 13 bases separating them. The CDR3 is 16 amino acids. The germline V gene encodes CDR1 KGHSH and CDR2 LQKENI.

This clone showed up just a few times. The gene calls are TRBV2 and TRBJ1-5, with no clear D. This CDR3 is 16 amino acids long. Trimming took off 3 bases at V and 1 base at J, with 13 bases between the two ends. Germline V gene lookup returns CDR1 SNHLY and CDR2 FYNNEI. CDR3 DNA sequence: TGTGCCAGCAGTGATGTGAGCTGGGCGAGCAATCAGCCCCAGCATTTT. Protein product: CASSDVSWASNQPQHF.

This clone appeared once. The chain combines TRBV27 with TRBJ1-5, with D perhaps TRBD1 (6 bases). Trimming stripped 4 bases from V and 3 bases from J, with 16 bases between. This CDR3 comprises 16 residues. CDR1 is MNHEY and CDR2 is SMNVEV in the germline V gene (reference sequence). CDR3 nucleotide sequence: TGTGCCAGCAGTTCCACCGGGACACTTTTCAATCAGCCCCAGCATTTT. It specifies CASSSTGTLFNQPQHF.

This clone is categorized as medium-sized (0.01 to 0.1%). This chain joins TRBV6-4 and TRBJ2-3, with a possible D match to TRBD1 (6 bases). V was trimmed by 4 bases and J by 0 bases, leaving 8 bases between them. In germline, CDR1 is MRHNA, CDR2 SNTAGT. The CDR3 runs 14 residues. The CDR3 protein is CASSARGSTDTQYF. As DNA, the CDR3 is TGTGCCAGCAGTGCCAGGGGTAGCACAGATACGCAGTATTTT.

This chain connects TRBV28 to TRBJ2-1; D ambiguous. The CDR3 is made up of 11 amino acids. Trimming removed 7 bases from V and 7 bases from J, with 8 bases in between. From germline, CDR1 is MDHEN and CDR2 SYDVKM. In DNA form, the CDR3 reads TGTGCCAGCACTTTGGCTAATGAGCAGTTCTTC. This codes for CASTLANEQFF.

This clone appeared once. The chain is built from TRBV5-1 and TRBJ2-2; D might be TRBD2 (5 bases). The CDR3 has 16 residues. Germline V CDR1 and CDR2: SGHRS, YFSETQ. Trimming left V 0 bases short and J 6 bases short, with 15 bases between. In DNA form, the CDR3 reads TGCGCCAGCAGCTTGGCTGTGGGAGAGATCGCCGGGGAGCTGTTTTTT. This codes for CASSLAVGEIAGELFF.

DNA of the CDR3: TGTGCCAGCAGTTTGGGACAGCCAACAGATACGCAGTATTTT. Translation gives CASSLGQPTDTQYF. The chain is built from TRBV28 and TRBJ2-3; 7 nucleotides agree with TRBD1. V lost 3 bases, J lost 3 bases, and 3 bases stayed unmatched. This CDR3 region has 14 residues. From germline, CDR1 is MDHEN and CDR2 SYDVKM.

V usage is TRBV7-8 and J usage is TRBJ1-3; TRBD1 is a possible D gene (5 bases). V was clipped by 4 bases and J by 4 bases, with 11 bases between them. The length of the CDR3 is 14 residues. Germline V CDR1 and CDR2: SGHVS, FQNEAQ. CDR3 protein: CASSSSGLGNTIYF. Here the CDR3 DNA reads TGTGCCAGCAGCTCCTCAGGGCTCGGAAACACCATATATTTT.

The chain recombines TRBV30 with TRBJ1-1, with 7 bases matching TRBD1. Germline V gene data show CDR1 as GTSNPN and CDR2 as SVGIG (reference sequence). The CDR3 is 16 residues long. The V and J ends lost 5 bases and 0 bases, in that order; junction bases with no gene match: 12. The CDR3 protein is CAWEGDSRYMNTEAFF. Here the CDR3 DNA reads TGTGCCTGGGAGGGGGACAGTCGTTATATGAACACTGAAGCTTTCTTT.

The chain combines TRBV5-1 with TRBJ1-2; 7 bases map to TRBD1. J lost 8 bases, V lost 1 base, and 11 bases had no gene match. The V gene's germline CDR1 is SGHRS and CDR2 YFSETQ. CDR3 length: 15 residues. The CDR3 loop reads CASSLTGDSGGGYTF. CDR3 sequence (DNA): TGCGCCAGCAGCTTGACAGGGGATAGTGGAGGGGGCTACACCTTC.

The chain recombines TRBV2 with TRBJ1-4, with D possibly TRBD1 on 5 matching bases. With 6 bases removed from V and 0 bases from J, the gap between germline ends came to 11 bases. Germline V gene sequence: CDR1 SNHLY, CDR2 FYNNEI. This CDR3 spans 15 amino acids. The CDR3 sequence: CASSGDRSTNEKLFF. CDR3 DNA: TGTGCCAGCAGCGGCGACAGATCAACTAATGAAAAACTGTTTTTT.

The J gene is TRBJ2-1, the V gene TRBV9, with 7 bases fitting TRBD1. Trimming cost V 4 bases and J 0 bases; bases outside gene matches: 4. The CDR3 sequence is 15 residues long. The germline V gene has CDR1 SGDLS and CDR2 YYNGEE. The CDR3 protein is CASSPRDSSYNEQFF. Here the CDR3 DNA reads TGTGCCAGCAGCCCTCGGGACAGCTCCTACAATGAGCAGTTCTTC.

This chain connects TRBV6-1 to TRBJ1-3; no reliable D call. V was shortened by 3 bases and J by 1 base, with 7 bases between the two germline ends. Germline V gene sequence: CDR1 MNHNS, CDR2 SASEGT. The length of the CDR3 is 14 residues. This CDR3 reads CASSERGSGNTIYF. The CDR3 bases are TGTGCCAGCAGTGAGCGGGGATCTGGAAACACCATATATTTT.

This chain links TRBV7-8 with TRBJ2-1; TRBD1 agrees at 7 bases. The CDR3 sequence is 15 residues long. V trimming: 5 bases; J trimming: 7 bases; junction bases outside the gene matches: 11. CDR1 is SGHVS and CDR2 is FQNEAQ in the germline V gene. The CDR3 loop reads CASSNTGALWNEQFF. CDR3 nucleotide sequence: TGTGCCAGCAGCAATACAGGGGCCTTGTGGAATGAGCAGTTCTTC.

DNA of the CDR3: TGTGCCAGCAGCTTAGGGCTAGCGGGAGACGAGCAGTACGTC. Its translation is CASSLGLAGDEQYV. This chain uses TRBV7-9 with TRBJ2-7, with 10 positions matching TRBD2. The CDR3 covers 14 residues. Germline V lookup: CDR1 SEHNR, CDR2 FQNEAQ (reference sequence). The V gene end was trimmed by 1 base and the J gene end by 5 bases; junction bases not matched to a gene: 2.

The chain joins TRBV30 to TRBJ2-5; the match to TRBD1 covers 9 bases. This CDR3 comprises 14 residues. V was clipped by 4 bases and J by 5 bases; unmatched bases: 8. CDR1 is GTSNPN and CDR2 is SVGIG in the germline V gene (reference sequence). The CDR3, as DNA: TGTGCCTGGACCGGACAGGGGAGCGGGGAGACCCAGTACTTC. Protein: CAWTGQGSGETQYF.

The chain is built from TRBV7-9 and TRBJ1-3; 9 nucleotides align to TRBD1. With V trimmed by 5 bases and J by 1 base, 12 bases remained unmatched. Per the germline V gene, CDR1 is SEHNR and CDR2 is FQNEAQ (reference sequence). The CDR3 is 18 residues long. CDR3 residues: CASSPVPGQGQSGNTIYF. CDR3 DNA sequence: TGTGCCAGCAGCCCGGTCCCGGGACAGGGTCAGTCTGGAAACACCATATATTTT.

The chain couples TRBV25-1 to TRBJ2-7, with D possibly matching TRBD2 (6 bases). The CDR3 length is 13 residues. Trimming took 4 bases from V and 3 from J, leaving 10 bases between them. The germline gives CDR1 MGHDK, CDR2 SYGVNS. The CDR3 bases are TGTGCCAGCAGTGCTAGCGCTCTCTACGAGCAGTACTTC. This translates into CASSASALYEQYF.

The chain has TRBV2 and TRBJ1-3, with TRBD1 as a possible D gene (5 bases). Per germline, CDR1 SNHLY and CDR2 FYNNEI. Trimming removed 5 bases from V and 0 bases from J, with 14 bases in between. This CDR3 region has 16 residues. In nucleotides, the CDR3 is TGTGCCAGCAGTCAGCACCAGGGTGGCTCTGGAAACACCATATATTTT. Amino acids: CASSQHQGGSGNTIYF.

The V call is TRBV28, the J call TRBJ1-5, with D maybe TRBD1 (6 bases). The CDR3 contains 16 residues. Germline loops: CDR1 MDHEN, CDR2 SYDVKM. V lost 2 bases and J 2 bases, leaving 13 bases between the germline ends. The CDR3 loop is CASSLQGLLGNQPQHF. CDR3 coding DNA: TGTGCCAGCAGTTTACAGGGGTTACTTGGCAATCAGCCCCAGCATTTT.

The V call is TRBV11-2, the J call TRBJ2-3; 12 positions agree with TRBD2. CDR3 length: 15 amino acids. CDR1 is SGHAT and CDR2 is FQNNGV in the germline V gene. J gave up 6 bases and V 1 base, and 2 bases lay outside the gene matches. The CDR3 sequence is CASSLVGTSGDTQYF. CDR3 in DNA: TGTGCCAGCAGCTTAGTGGGGACTAGCGGGGATACGCAGTATTTT.

The chain recombines TRBV7-8 with TRBJ2-2; D is unclear. This CDR3 region has 16 residues. V was trimmed by 5 bases and J by 1 base, leaving 14 bases between them. The germline CDR1 and CDR2 sequences are SGHVS and FQNEAQ. The CDR3 is CASSLYMTRNTGELFF. CDR3 in DNA: TGTGCCAGCAGCCTGTATATGACAAGGAACACCGGGGAGCTGTTTTTT.

V and J are TRBV7-2 and TRBJ2-5; no definite D call. This CDR3 comprises 12 residues. Trimming took off 5 bases at V and 4 bases at J, with 8 bases between the two ends. Germline V gene data show CDR1 as SGHTA and CDR2 as FQGNSA. The CDR3 region has the DNA TGTGCCAGCAGCCCTTCCGTAGAGACCCAGTACTTC. Translation: CASSPSVETQYF.